A single sample is the source of the 23 T cell receptor beta chains below, sequenced in a study of cytomegalovirus exposure and HLA in healthy donors. Researchers ran the PCR with 60 Vbeta and 13 Jbeta primers. The repertoire was sequenced with immunoSEQ multiplex PCR; TCRdb's copy has only in-frame clones and lacks some. The data show tens of thousands of clones, 60% to 70% seen once. Sequences were obtained from PBMCs. These receptors were obtained from a woman in her twenties or thirties in good health and CMV-seronegative.

V gene TRBV7-3 combines with J gene TRBJ2-1, with 9 bases lining up with TRBD2. The CDR3 spans 16 residues. The germline CDR1 and CDR2 sequences are SGHTA and FQGTGA. With V trimmed by 5 bases and J by 4 bases, 9 bases remained unmatched. The CDR3 loop reads CASSPPGAGGYNEQFF. The CDR3 bases are TGTGCCAGCAGCCCACCCGGGGCGGGAGGGTACAATGAGCAGTTCTTC.

This rearrangement joins TRBV6-5 to TRBJ2-5; tentatively, D is TRBD2 (5 bases). Trimming removed 0 bases at V and 4 bases at J, with 15 bases between. Germline CDR1 and CDR2: MNHEY and SVGAGI. CDR3 size: 16 residues. CDR3 residues: CASSYSRVAPLETQYF. CDR3 sequence (DNA): TGTGCCAGCAGTTACTCGAGGGTGGCCCCTCTAGAGACCCAGTACTTC.

Concerning this clone itself: At one end, the junction sequence differs from germline, possibly due to a read error. This chain joins TRBV7-9 and TRBJ1-6; unclear D gene. The CDR3 extends over 12 amino acids. In germline, CDR1 is SEHNR, CDR2 FQNEAQ (reference sequence). In nucleotides, the CDR3 is TGTTCCAGCAGCTCCAACAAGTCACCCCTCCACTTT. Translating it yields CSSSSNKSPLHF. Complete variable domain (other parts from reference TRBV7-9 and TRBJ1-6): DTGVSQNPRHKITKRGQNVTFRCDPISEHNRLYWYRQTLGQGPEFLTYFQNEAQLEKSRLLSDRFSAERPKGSFSTLEIQRTEQGDSAMYLCSSSSNKSPLHFGNGTRLTVT.

The J gene is TRBJ2-1, the V gene TRBV29-1; D is perhaps TRBD2 (7 bases). The CDR3 consists of 12 residues. Trimming took off 3 bases at V and 7 bases at J, with 10 bases between the two ends. Germline V gene sequence: CDR1 SQVTM, CDR2 ANQGSEA. The CDR3 sequence: CSVDRGGNEQFF. CDR3 DNA sequence: TGCAGCGTTGATAGGGGGGGGAATGAGCAGTTCTTC.

CDR3 loop: CASSYEVNYDTQYF. In DNA form, the CDR3 reads TGTGCCAGCAGTTACGAGGTCAATTACGATACGCAGTATTTT. The chain couples TRBV6-5 to TRBJ2-3; unclear D gene. The length of the CDR3 is 14 residues. Germline lookup yields CDR1 MNHEY and CDR2 SVGAGI. Deletions cut 2 bases from V and 6 bases from J, with 12 bases between.

This CDR3 reads CASSWGRGINEQFF. The CDR3 DNA reads TGTGCCAGCAGCTGGGGCAGGGGGATCAATGAGCAGTTCTTC. The gene calls are TRBV5-4 and TRBJ2-1; 7 nucleotides align to TRBD1. Trimming cost V 3 bases and J 6 bases; bases outside gene matches: 6. The CDR3 totals 14 residues. The germline V gene has CDR1 SGHNT and CDR2 YYREEE (reference sequence).

The chain couples TRBV7-2 to TRBJ1-2; D call uncertain. CDR1 is SGHTA, CDR2 FQGNSA, per germline. Trimming took 1 base from V and 7 from J, leaving 13 bases between them. This CDR3 has 14 amino acids. CDR3 sequence reads: CASSLVASKRGYTF. In nucleotides, the CDR3 is TGTGCCAGCAGCTTAGTTGCCAGCAAGCGTGGCTACACCTTC. Looking up the rest from reference TRBV7-2 and TRBJ1-2 gives the full variable domain: GAGVSQSPSNKVTEKGKDVELRCDPISGHTALYWYRQSLGQGLEFLIYFQGNSAPDKSGLPSDRFSAERTGGSVSTLTIQRTQQEDSAVYLCASSLVASKRGYTFGSGTRLTVV.

The chain combines TRBV15 with TRBJ2-3; no definite D call. The V and J ends lost 1 base and 6 bases respectively, with 14 bases between them. The CDR3 runs 15 residues. Per the germline V gene, CDR1 is LNHNV and CDR2 is YYDKDF (reference sequence). CDR3 in amino acids: CATSRVNSIPDTQYF. The CDR3 DNA sequence: TGTGCCACCAGCAGAGTCAACAGCATCCCGGATACGCAGTATTTT.

The chain joins TRBV10-1 to TRBJ2-1; the D is unclear. V was cut by 0 bases and J by 6 bases, with 3 bases left in between. The length of the CDR3 is 12 residues. Germline loops: CDR1 WNHNN, CDR2 SYGVQD (reference sequence). The CDR3 DNA is TGCGCCAGCAGTGAGTCTAGCAATGAGCAGTTCTTC. This translates into CASSESSNEQFF.

This chain's CDR3 is CASSERLGSPYGYTF. The CDR3 DNA follows: TGTGCCAGCAGTGAAAGGTTGGGTAGCCCCTATGGCTACACCTTC. The chain links TRBV2 to TRBJ1-2; D is ambiguous. The V gene lost 2 bases and the J gene lost 4 bases, with 14 bases spanning the gap. Germline V CDR1 and CDR2: SNHLY, FYNNEI. This CDR3 is built from 15 residues. Looking up the rest from reference TRBV2 and TRBJ1-2 gives the full variable domain: EPEVTQTPSHQVTQMGQEVILRCVPISNHLYFYWYRQILGQKVEFLVSFYNNEISEKSEIFDDQFSVERPDGSNFTLKIRSTKLEDSAMYFCASSERLGSPYGYTFGSGTRLTVV.

The chain has TRBV7-2 and TRBJ2-2; 8 nucleotides line up with TRBD1. J lost 6 bases, V lost 4 bases, and 10 bases had no gene match. From germline, CDR1 is SGHTA and CDR2 FQGNSA. This CDR3 has 16 residues. CDR3 nucleotides: TGTGCCAGCAGCTCTCCGATCGGGACAGGCGCCGGGGAGCTGTTTTTT. This codes for CASSSPIGTGAGELFF.

The chain combines TRBV25-1 with TRBJ1-4, with 8 bases identical to TRBD1. Germline CDR1 MGHDK, CDR2 SYGVNS. The ends lost 4 bases at V and 7 bases at J; junction bases unmatched: 17. This CDR3 region has 18 residues. The CDR3 DNA sequence: TGTGCCAGCAGTGGAGGACAGGGTGGGGGAGAAGGTGTTGAAAAACTGTTTTTT. Its translation is CASSGGQGGGEGVEKLFF.

The CDR3 region is CASSQHRLETQYF. The CDR3 DNA reads TGCGCCAGCAGCCAACATAGACTTGAGACCCAGTACTTC. The chain couples TRBV4-1 to TRBJ2-5; D gene ambiguous. Germline V gene sequence: CDR1 MGHRA, CDR2 YSYEKL. The CDR3 spans 13 residues. V was clipped by 2 bases and J by 5 bases, with 9 bases between them.

The chain recombines TRBV10-3 with TRBJ1-1, with no clear D. V lost 0 bases and J 6 bases, leaving 8 bases between the germline ends. Germline CDR1 is ENHRY and CDR2 is SYGVKD. The CDR3 consists of 13 residues. CDR3 region: CAISESRGSEAFF. As DNA, the CDR3 is TGTGCCATCAGTGAGTCGCGGGGTTCTGAAGCTTTCTTT.

The chain links TRBV10-1 to TRBJ2-5, with 10 bases aligning to TRBD2. The J call is uncertain, as TRBJ2-7 better fits the DNA end. Per germline, CDR1 WNHNN and CDR2 SYGVQD (reference sequence). The CDR3 loop spans 14 amino acids. Written as DNA, the CDR3 is TGCGCCAGCAGTGAAGGGGGACTAGCGTACGAGCAGTACTTC. This translates into CASSEGGLAYEQYF.

The V gene is TRBV10-3, the J gene TRBJ2-1; maybe TRBD1 (5 bases). Germline CDR1 and CDR2: ENHRY and SYGVKD. This CDR3 has 13 residues. Trimming pared 2 bases from V and 6 bases from J, leaving 8 bases between. Here the CDR3 reads CAISEVGVNEQFF. The CDR3 DNA sequence: TGTGCCATCAGTGAGGTAGGGGTCAATGAGCAGTTCTTC.

The chain has TRBV9 and TRBJ1-1; D perhaps matches TRBD1 (5 bases). Germline values: CDR1 SGDLS, CDR2 YYNGEE. The CDR3 length is 14 residues. The V end lost 4 bases, the J end lost 4 bases, and 14 bases lay between the germline ends. CDR3 in DNA: TGTGCCAGCAGCCTGATAGGGACTTCCACTGAAGCTTTCTTT. Translation gives CASSLIGTSTEAFF.

This clone was detected only a few times. The J gene is TRBJ2-2, the V gene TRBV27, with a tentative D call TRBD1 (6 bases). The CDR3 is made up of 20 amino acids. Between the trimmed V and J ends, which lost 4 bases and 2 bases, there was a span of 26 bases. The germline V gene encodes CDR1 MNHEY and CDR2 SMNVEV (reference sequence). As DNA, the CDR3 is TGTGCCAGCAGTTCCCTGACAGGTTTGTCGAACCAAGGTAACACCGGGGAGCTGTTTTTT. This codes for CASSSLTGLSNQGNTGELFF.

The chain recombines TRBV15 with TRBJ2-1, with 7 bases matching TRBD2. This CDR3 is built from 16 residues. Germline V gene data show CDR1 as LNHNV and CDR2 as YYDKDF (reference sequence). Trimming removed 3 bases from V and 4 bases from J; junction bases left unmatched: 9. The CDR3 sequence is CATSSTRLALYNEQFF. DNA of the CDR3: TGTGCCACCAGCAGTACAAGACTAGCCCTATACAATGAGCAGTTCTTC.

The rearrangement joins TRBV28 to TRBJ2-1; D possibly corresponds to TRBD2 (5 bases). The V gene's germline CDR1 is MDHEN and CDR2 SYDVKM. The CDR3 contains 16 residues. With 4 bases removed from V and 5 bases from J, the gap between germline ends came to 18 bases. Here the CDR3 reads CASSSGGRSGNNEQFF. The CDR3 DNA reads as TGTGCCAGCAGTTCTGGCGGGCGGAGCGGCAACAATGAGCAGTTCTTC.

This clone was seen a handful of times. The gene calls are TRBV6-1 and TRBJ2-3, with 13 positions matching TRBD2. CDR1 MNHNS and CDR2 SASEGT come from the germline V gene. CDR3 size: 16 residues. The V and J ends lost 4 bases and 2 bases, in that order; junction bases with no gene match: 3. The CDR3 bases are TGTGCCAGCAGTGTGACTAGCGGGGGGTACACAGATACGCAGTATTTT. It translates to CASSVTSGGYTDTQYF.

This clone was recorded a few times. The V and J genes are TRBV5-1 and TRBJ1-1, with 10 bases matching TRBD1. Germline V gives CDR1 SGHRS, CDR2 YFSETQ. V lost 3 bases, J lost 2 bases, and 7 bases stayed unmatched. The CDR3 sequence is 16 residues long. In nucleotides, the CDR3 is TGCGCCAGCAGCTCCGGGACAGGGGTTTCCAACACTGAAGCTTTCTTT. Translated: CASSSGTGVSNTEAFF.

This chain links TRBV7-9 with TRBJ1-4; the D is unclear. The germline V gene has CDR1 SEHNR and CDR2 FQNEAQ (reference sequence). V was cut by 0 bases and J by 0 bases, with 8 bases left in between. This CDR3 region has 16 residues. The CDR3 loop reads CASSLAPTATNEKLFF. CDR3 in DNA: TGTGCCAGCAGCTTAGCGCCGACTGCAACTAATGAAAAACTGTTTTTT.